This T cell receptor (beta chain) was identified in a study of blood T cell repertoires in COVID-19. As for the study in general: Acute and convalescent COVID-19 specimens originated in the United States, Italy and Spain. The analysed material was cDNA or gDNA that came from T cells, B-cell-depleted T cells, or PBMCs.

In the original analysis: Nucleated cell number was recorded as an estimate derived from reference gene primer amplification. Sequenced by immunoSEQ multiplex PCR; TCRdb stores in-frame clones only, minus some. The V and J calls and the clone size are those of that table, but D and trimming were determined from the DNA. The sample lists approximately 94,000 clones, around 85% occurring once. The CDR3 runs to 17 residues. CDR1 is SGHAT and CDR2 is FQNNGV in the germline V gene. Trimming removed 4 bases at V and 4 bases at J, with 20 bases between. Source material: peripheral blood. This receptor was identified in a human donor in a cohort sampled during active COVID-19. The V gene is TRBV11-2, the J gene TRBJ2-1; possibly TRBD2 for D (8 bases). The chain's CDR3 is CASSSQGVSGGYNEQFF. The CDR3 coding sequence is TGTGCCAGCAGCTCCCAGGGGGTGAGCGGGGGTTACAATGAGCAGTTCTTC. The full variable domain, in which reference TRBV11-2 and TRBJ2-1 provide the parts outside the CDR3, is EAGVAQSPRYKIIEKRQSVAFWCNPISGHATLYWYQQILGQGPKLLIQFQNNGVVDDSQLPKDRFSAERLKGVDSTLKIQPAKLEDSAVYLCASSSQGVSGGYNEQFFGPGTRLTVL.